The 27 T cell receptor beta chains in this list originate from one sample, sequenced in a study of shared clonotypes between healthy human individuals. Profiling relied on immunoSEQ multiplex PCR, and the TCRdb table lists in-frame clones only, not all of them. In the table there are 2.3 million or so clones, roughly 93% of which are singletons. Sequenced sample: naive CD4+ T cells from PBMCs. Subset in this sample: CD45RA+ positively selected. The receptors come from a man between 18 and 29 years old in good health. Some clones in this sample may be carry-over from other donors' samples.

This clone is a singleton in its sample. The chain recombines TRBV19 with TRBJ2-2; the D is unclear. Germline assignment: CDR1 LNHDA and CDR2 SQIVND (reference sequence). V lost 5 bases, J lost 7 bases, and 11 bases lay in between. The CDR3 is made up of 13 amino acids. This chain's CDR3 is CASSPHWGGELFF. The CDR3 nucleotides read TGTGCCAGTAGTCCCCATTGGGGCGGGGAGCTGTTTTTT.

With respect to this clone: This may arise from a read error, as a much more abundant clone is one base away. Other nucleotide sequences from this sample produce the same CDR3. This chain uses TRBV5-1 with TRBJ1-5; D gene ambiguous. CDR1 is SGHRS, CDR2 YFSETQ, per germline. V was trimmed by 3 bases and J by 0 bases, leaving 4 bases between them. The CDR3 loop spans 13 amino acids. The CDR3, as DNA: TGCGCCAGCAGCTCGGATAGCAATCAGCCCCAGCATTTT. As protein: CASSSDSNQPQHF.

Notes on this clone: The junction differs from germline at one of its ends, possibly a read error. At the DNA level, this CDR3 is encoded by other sequences in the same sample as well. The rearrangement links TRBV18 to TRBJ2-2; weak D call: TRBD2 (6 bases). The CDR3 is 16 amino acids. The germline gives CDR1 KGHSH, CDR2 LQKENI. CDR3: CASSPRSGANTGELFF. The CDR3 coding sequence is TGTGCCAGCTCGCCACGTAGCGGCGCGAACACCGGGGAGCTGTTTTTT.

This clone occurred once. The chain uses TRBV20-1 and TRBJ2-5; D is uncertain. The ends were cut back, 5 bases at V and 5 bases at J, with 6 bases in the middle. This CDR3 spans 10 amino acids. Germline V CDR1 and CDR2: DFQATT, SNEGSKA (reference sequence). The CDR3 protein is CSAVRETQYF. In nucleotides, the CDR3 is TGCAGTGCTGTCCGGGAGACCCAGTACTTC.

This chain joins TRBV7-2 and TRBJ1-4; 9 nucleotides agree with TRBD1. The ends lost 4 bases at V and 7 bases at J; junction bases unmatched: 7. There are 15 residues in the CDR3. Germline V CDR1 and CDR2: SGHTA, FQGNSA. As DNA, the CDR3 is TGTGCCAGCAGCTCGCAGACAGGGGGGGGTGAAAAACTGTTTTTT. Its translation: CASSSQTGGGEKLFF.

This clone was seen a single time. The V call is TRBV11-2, the J call TRBJ2-2, with D perhaps TRBD1 (6 bases). Trimming removed 5 bases at V and 0 bases at J, with 13 bases between. The CDR3 sequence is 16 residues long. CDR1 and CDR2 (germline): SGHAT, FQNNGV. CDR3 DNA sequence: TGTGCCAGCAGCCGGGCCGGGACATCGAACACCGGGGAGCTGTTTTTT. Protein: CASSRAGTSNTGELFF.

This clone appeared once. This chain uses TRBV2 with TRBJ2-7, with a weak D call TRBD2 (5 bases). Germline V gene sequence: CDR1 SNHLY, CDR2 FYNNEI. Deletions cut 10 bases from V and 7 bases from J, with 20 bases between. CDR3 length: 13 amino acids. CDR3 in amino acids: CATRSALGGEQYF. The CDR3 coding sequence is TGTGCCACAAGGTCGGCTCTCGGCGGGGAGCAGTACTTC.

The V and J genes are TRBV6-1 and TRBJ1-1; D gene ambiguous. Trimming pared 2 bases from V and 2 bases from J, leaving 9 bases between. Per germline, CDR1 MNHNS and CDR2 SASEGT. This CDR3 contains 14 residues. CDR3 amino acids: CASSESRVNTEAFF. CDR3 in DNA: TGTGCCAGCAGTGAATCTCGGGTAAACACTGAAGCTTTCTTT.

This clone was detected only once. Other DNA sequences in the sample encode the same CDR3. V usage is TRBV18 and J usage is TRBJ1-1; possible D gene TRBD1, 5 bases. Trimming took off 3 bases at V and 1 base at J, with 9 bases between the two ends. The CDR3 has 14 residues. Germline V gene sequence: CDR1 KGHSH, CDR2 LQKENI. The CDR3 nucleotides are TGTGCCAGCTCACCTCGGGGGGGGAACACTGAAGCTTTCTTT. Its translation: CASSPRGGNTEAFF.

On this clone itself: The same CDR3 also results from other DNA sequences found in this sample. This chain connects TRBV9 to TRBJ2-1; a weak D match, TRBD2 (7 bases). V gave up 4 bases and J gave up 4 bases, with 12 bases separating them. This CDR3 region has 14 residues. Germline loops: CDR1 SGDLS, CDR2 YYNGEE. The CDR3 nucleotides are TGTGCCAGCAGCTCAAGCGGGACATACAATGAGCAGTTCTTC. It codes for CASSSSGTYNEQFF.

The chain uses TRBV4-1 and TRBJ2-5; 7 nucleotides agree with TRBD1. Germline CDR1 and CDR2: MGHRA and YSYEKL. The CDR3 is 16 residues long. V shed 6 bases and J 0 bases; nucleotides not matched to a gene: 10. CDR3 sequence reads: CASSPTPGQHQETQYF. CDR3 nucleotide sequence: TGCGCCAGCAGTCCTACCCCGGGACAGCACCAAGAGACCCAGTACTTC.

The gene calls are TRBV5-1 and TRBJ2-3, with 11 nucleotides matching TRBD2. With 4 bases clipped from V and 2 bases from J, the junction kept 6 bases outside the gene matches. The CDR3 has 16 amino acids. CDR1 is SGHRS and CDR2 is YFSETQ in the germline V gene. For the CDR3, the DNA is TGCGCCAGCAGCCCGGGGACTAGCGGATTCACAGATACGCAGTATTTT. It is translated as CASSPGTSGFTDTQYF. Full variable domain (remainder filled in from reference TRBV5-1 and TRBJ2-3): KAGVTQTPRYLIKTRGQQVTLSCSPISGHRSVSWYQQTPGQGLQFLFEYFSETQRNKGNFPGRFSGRQFSNSRSEMNVSTLELGDSALYLCASSPGTSGFTDTQYFGPGTRLTVL.

The V and J genes are TRBV7-6 and TRBJ2-5; D ambiguous. Germline V CDR1 and CDR2: SGHVS, FNYEAQ. This CDR3 comprises 12 residues. The germline V and J ends were trimmed by 5 bases and 0 bases, with 4 bases remaining between them. The CDR3 region is CASSPHQETQYF. CDR3 bases: TGTGCCAGCAGCCCCCACCAAGAGACCCAGTACTTC.

V usage is TRBV5-1 and J usage is TRBJ2-5, with TRBD1 matching 7 bases. V gave up 0 bases and J gave up 6 bases; unmatched junction bases: 8. This CDR3 has 15 residues. Germline lookup yields CDR1 SGHRS and CDR2 YFSETQ. CDR3 DNA: TGCGCCAGCAGCTTGGGAGGGGGCGAGGTGAAGACCCAGTACTTC. Protein sequence: CASSLGGGEVKTQYF.

This rearrangement joins TRBV6-1 to TRBJ1-5; D gene uncertain. The CDR3 consists of 12 residues. The V end was cut by 10 bases, the J end by 9 bases, with 16 bases between. Looked up from germline, CDR1 is MNHNS and CDR2 is SASEGT. This CDR3 is CATTGVRGPQHF. CDR3 in DNA: TGTGCCACCACCGGGGTTCGGGGGCCCCAGCATTTT.

The rearrangement uses TRBV5-5 and TRBJ1-1; TRBD1 agrees at 7 bases. Germline lookup yields CDR1 SGHKS and CDR2 YYEKEE (reference sequence). This CDR3 has 14 amino acids. The V gene end was trimmed by 4 bases and the J gene end by 2 bases; junction bases not matched to a gene: 5. In DNA, the CDR3 is TGTGCCAGCAGCGGAGACAGGGACAACACTGAAGCTTTCTTT. Amino acids: CASSGDRDNTEAFF.

The V call is TRBV29-1, the J call TRBJ1-5, with TRBD1 identical over 12 bases. The CDR3 spans 15 residues. Germline V lookup: CDR1 SQVTM, CDR2 ANQGSEA. Trimming removed 0 bases from V and 7 bases from J; junction bases left unmatched: 4. The CDR3 DNA reads TGCAGCGTTGAAGATCGGGACAGGGGGCAACAGCCCCAGCATTTT. Its protein product is CSVEDRDRGQQPQHF.

This chain connects TRBV2 to TRBJ2-7; the D gene is possibly TRBD2 (6 bases). V was shortened by 7 bases and J by 0 bases, with 10 bases between the two germline ends. The CDR3 runs 13 residues. Germline assignment: CDR1 SNHLY and CDR2 FYNNEI. The CDR3 here is CASIGGSSYEQYF. CDR3 bases: TGTGCCAGCATTGGAGGGAGCTCCTACGAGCAGTACTTC.

This chain connects TRBV28 to TRBJ2-5; D is possibly TRBD1 or TRBD2 (5 bases each). V was pared by 4 bases and J by 13 bases, with 13 bases between. Germline V gene lookup returns CDR1 MDHEN and CDR2 SYDVKM. The CDR3 covers 11 residues. The CDR3 loop is CASSSGRDVYF. The CDR3 DNA reads TGTGCCAGCAGTTCTGGACGGGACGTGTACTTC. Together with reference TRBV28 and TRBJ2-5, the CDR3 gives the full variable domain: DVKVTQSSRYLVKRTGEKVFLECVQDMDHENMFWYRQDPGLGLRLIYFSYDVKMKEKGDIPEGYSVSREKKERFSLILESASTNQTSMYLCASSSGRDVYFGPGTRLLVL.

The CDR3 DNA reads as TGCGCCAGCAGCTTGACTAGCCAGACCCTCAATGAGCAGTTCTTC. This sequence encodes CASSLTSQTLNEQFF. The genes are TRBV5-1 and TRBJ2-1, with D possibly TRBD2 on 6 matching bases. Germline V gene sequence: CDR1 SGHRS, CDR2 YFSETQ. V was cut by 1 base and J by 6 bases, with 14 bases left in between. The CDR3 loop spans 15 amino acids.

V usage is TRBV7-2 and J usage is TRBJ2-1; D is unresolved. Per the germline V gene, CDR1 is SGHTA and CDR2 is FQGNSA. This CDR3 is built from 12 residues. The V and J ends lost 1 base and 8 bases respectively, with 6 bases between them. The CDR3 region is CASSLGVYEQFF. CDR3 DNA sequence: TGTGCCAGCAGCTTAGGGGTTTATGAGCAGTTCTTC.

This clone was seen just once. The chain is built from TRBV6-1 and TRBJ2-5; D uncertain. Germline V gene data show CDR1 as MNHNS and CDR2 as SASEGT. CDR3 length: 13 residues. The ends were cut back, 2 bases at V and 9 bases at J, with 13 bases in the middle. The CDR3 nucleotides are TGTGCCAGCAGTGAATTCAACGAGGCGGCCCAGTACTTC. Its protein product is CASSEFNEAAQYF.

The genes are TRBV11-3 and TRBJ2-7, with a weak D call TRBD1 (6 bases). Trimming cost V 5 bases and J 10 bases, with 12 bases left between them. The CDR3 loop spans 11 amino acids. Per germline, CDR1 SGHNT and CDR2 YENEEA. This CDR3 is CASSPGQIQYF. Written as DNA, the CDR3 is TGTGCCAGCAGCCCAGGACAGATACAGTACTTC.

A few counts support this clone. This chain joins TRBV7-9 and TRBJ2-1; 12 bases fit TRBD2. Germline CDR1 and CDR2: SEHNR and FQNEAQ (reference sequence). This CDR3 spans 17 amino acids. V lost 4 bases, J lost 8 bases, and 12 bases stayed unmatched. CDR3 coding DNA: TGTGCCAGCAGCTACACGCCCGGACTAGCGGGAAATGATGAGCAGTTCTTC. It yields the protein CASSYTPGLAGNDEQFF. The full variable domain, in which reference TRBV7-9 and TRBJ2-1 provide the parts outside the CDR3, is DTGVSQNPRHKITKRGQNVTFRCDPISEHNRLYWYRQTLGQGPEFLTYFQNEAQLEKSRLLSDRFSAERPKGSFSTLEIQRTEQGDSAMYLCASSYTPGLAGNDEQFFGPGTRLTVL.

This chain uses TRBV5-6 with TRBJ1-2; no definite D call. The length of the CDR3 is 14 residues. Germline V CDR1 and CDR2: SGHDT, YYEEEE. V dropped 2 bases and J dropped 1 base, with 9 bases sitting between them. CDR3 nucleotide sequence: TGTGCCAGCAGCTTACGGGTTAATAACTATGGCTACACCTTC. Translated: CASSLRVNNYGYTF.

This chain connects TRBV28 to TRBJ2-1; 9 bases fit TRBD1. CDR3 length equals 14 residues. Looked up from germline, CDR1 is MDHEN and CDR2 is SYDVKM. Trimming at V came to 5 bases and at J to 8 bases, leaving 7 bases not matched to a gene. The CDR3 sequence is CASSTQQGADEQFF. CDR3 in DNA: TGTGCCAGCAGTACCCAACAGGGGGCAGATGAGCAGTTCTTC.

The rearrangement links TRBV6-4 to TRBJ2-2; D tentatively reads TRBD1 or TRBD2 (5 bases each). Germline V gene data show CDR1 as MRHNA and CDR2 as SNTAGT. The CDR3 runs 17 residues. Deletions cut 4 bases from V and 0 bases from J, with 15 bases between. As DNA, the CDR3 is TGTGCCAGCAGTGCCTACGCCGGGACGGCGAACACCGGGGAGCTGTTTTTT. The encoded protein is CASSAYAGTANTGELFF.